The 14 T cell receptor beta chains presented below share a single source sample, sequenced in a study of T cells in localized non-small cell lung cancer. TCRdb's table, derived via immunoSEQ multiplex PCR, lists solely in-frame clones and lacks some. The sample has about 21,000 clones; about 88% are singletons. The material sequenced was PBMCs, taken before any cancer treatment. Source of these receptors: a man aged 35 to 70 with stage II squamous cell lung carcinoma.

The rearrangement uses TRBV9 and TRBJ1-4; unclear D gene. Trimming left V 8 bases short and J 8 bases short, with 19 bases between. This CDR3 region has 14 residues. Per germline, CDR1 SGDLS and CDR2 YYNGEE. The CDR3 sequence: CARIPRWPLEKLFF. CDR3 in DNA: TGTGCCAGGATTCCCCGGTGGCCCCTCGAAAAACTGTTTTTT. Full variable domain (missing parts from reference TRBV9 and TRBJ1-4): DSGVTQTPKHLITATGQRVTLRCSPRSGDLSVYWYQQSLDQGLQFLIQYYNGEERAKGNILERFSAQQFPDLHSELNLSSLELGDSALYFCARIPRWPLEKLFFGSGTQLSVL.

CDR3 loop: CATSRGQRENIQYF. The CDR3 nucleotides are TGTGCCACCAGCAGGGGACAGCGGGAAAACATTCAGTACTTC. This chain connects TRBV15 to TRBJ2-4, with D perhaps matching TRBD1 (7 bases). CDR3 length: 14 amino acids. Deletions cut 3 bases from V and 5 bases from J, with 11 bases between. CDR1 LNHNV and CDR2 YYDKDF come from the germline V gene (reference sequence).

The V and J genes are TRBV11-2 and TRBJ1-5; D unresolved. This CDR3 comprises 13 residues. Deletions cut 0 bases from V and 4 bases from J, with 4 bases between. Germline V gene data show CDR1 as SGHAT and CDR2 as FQNNGV. The CDR3 bases are TGTGCCAGCAGCTTAGATCGAAATCAGCCCCAGCATTTT. It encodes CASSLDRNQPQHF.

This chain joins TRBV5-3 and TRBJ2-7; D unclear. TRBV5-3 is sorted into the ORF group, with uncertain function. The CDR3 is made up of 14 amino acids. V was clipped by 6 bases and J by 2 bases, with 15 bases between them. The CDR3 is CARTRCNGTYEQYF. CDR3 nucleotides: TGTGCCAGAACCCGATGTAACGGAACCTACGAGCAGTACTTC.

This rearrangement joins TRBV6-6 to TRBJ1-5; maybe TRBD1 (5 bases). Trimming took off 6 bases at V and 6 bases at J, with 12 bases between the two ends. Germline-derived CDR1 and CDR2 are MNHNY and SVGAGI (reference sequence). This CDR3 comprises 13 residues. Here the CDR3 reads CASSSGDSQPQHF. CDR3 coding DNA: TGTGCCAGCAGCTCCGGGGACTCTCAGCCCCAGCATTTT.

V usage is TRBV2 and J usage is TRBJ2-5, with 10 nucleotides matching TRBD1. V lost 4 bases, J lost 5 bases, and 4 bases stayed unmatched. Germline lookup yields CDR1 SNHLY and CDR2 FYNNEI. CDR3 length equals 14 residues. The DNA for the CDR3 is TGTGCCAGCAGTGGGTGGACAGGGGGTGAGACCCAGTACTTC. Residues: CASSGWTGGETQYF.

The genes are TRBV2 and TRBJ2-7, with D unclear. V lost 3 bases, J lost 2 bases, and 5 bases lay in between. The CDR3 is made up of 12 amino acids. Germline CDR1 is SNHLY and CDR2 is FYNNEI. CDR3 sequence: CASSDTTYEQYF. Here the CDR3 DNA reads TGTGCCAGCAGTGACACAACCTACGAGCAGTACTTC.

This chain uses TRBV2 with TRBJ2-1, with 10 bases that match TRBD2. With V trimmed by 3 bases and J by 3 bases, 2 bases remained unmatched. The CDR3 has 15 amino acids. Germline-derived CDR1 and CDR2 are SNHLY and FYNNEI. CDR3 residues: CASSDIAGGYNEQFF. In nucleotides, the CDR3 is TGTGCCAGCAGTGATATAGCGGGGGGCTACAATGAGCAGTTCTTC.

The gene calls are TRBV4-2 and TRBJ2-3; 8 nucleotides match TRBD2. Germline lookup yields CDR1 LGHNA and CDR2 YNFKEQ. CDR3 length: 19 amino acids. V gave up 4 bases and J gave up 1 base; unmatched junction bases: 16. CDR3 region: CASSLSLLSGSGGTDTQYF. DNA for the CDR3: TGTGCCAGCAGCCTGTCCCTTCTAAGCGGGAGCGGGGGCACAGATACGCAGTATTTT.

This chain links TRBV9 with TRBJ2-7; D tentatively reads TRBD1 or TRBD2 (5 bases each). CDR3 size: 13 residues. Germline CDR1 is SGDLS and CDR2 is YYNGEE. Trimming removed 4 bases from V and 0 bases from J, with 8 bases in between. CDR3 residues: CASSPGASYEQYF. Here the CDR3 DNA reads TGTGCCAGCAGCCCCGGGGCCTCCTACGAGCAGTACTTC.

This clone was recorded once. The chain couples TRBV7-2 to TRBJ2-5; 7 nucleotides line up with TRBD1. V shed 7 bases and J 5 bases; nucleotides not matched to a gene: 10. From germline, CDR1 is SGHTA and CDR2 FQGNSA. The CDR3 has 14 amino acids. CDR3 residues: CASTQRGPRETQYF. CDR3 sequence (DNA): TGTGCCAGCACCCAGAGGGGGCCGAGGGAGACCCAGTACTTC.

This clone appeared a few times. This chain connects TRBV28 to TRBJ2-3; D remains ambiguous. The ends were cut back, 1 base at V and 4 bases at J, with 12 bases in the middle. This CDR3 spans 15 amino acids. Germline V gene lookup returns CDR1 MDHEN and CDR2 SYDVKM. The CDR3, as DNA: TGTGCCAGCAGTTTATTGCAGAGACCCCCAGATACGCAGTATTTT. Its protein is CASSLLQRPPDTQYF.

This chain joins TRBV2 and TRBJ1-2; the D is unclear. Trimming took off 3 bases at V and 6 bases at J, with 11 bases between the two ends. Germline CDR1 is SNHLY and CDR2 is FYNNEI. CDR3 size: 13 residues. For the CDR3, the DNA is TGTGCCAGCAGTGATTTGGGGAAAGATGGCTACACCTTC. It encodes CASSDLGKDGYTF.

This chain joins TRBV6-5 and TRBJ2-5; D not certain. Trimming stripped 0 bases from V and 2 bases from J, with 7 bases between. This CDR3 contains 14 residues. CDR1 is MNHEY, CDR2 SVGAGI, per germline. CDR3 nucleotides: TGTGCCAGCAGTTACTCGAACCATCAAGAGACCCAGTACTTC. Translation: CASSYSNHQETQYF.